Each of the 32 T cell receptor beta chains below was sequenced from the same sample in a study of Graves' ophthalmopathy and Graves' hyperthyroidism (dated by TCRdb to the late 2010s). Reads for this sample came from an Illumina HiSeq 2000. For repertoire sequencing, the TCR beta CDR3 regions were amplified from RNA transcripts. The first round was an RT-PCR using HTBI primers with the Qiagen OneStep RT-PCR kit, and this first round was followed by a second-round multiplex PCR, then size selection and purification. Starting from the raw public reads, TCRdb applied fastp trimming at Q25, assembled clones with MiXCR and retained in-frame beta chains. CDR3 protein sequences are deduplicated, and each keeps its most common genes and DNA. This sample is represented by hundreds of thousands of distinct CDR3 sequences; about two fifths of them were singletons. The ten top clones hold roughly 3.5% of the sample.

Material: peripheral blood. Receptor source: an adult man with Graves' ophthalmopathy.

This clonotype occurred many times. The V call is TRBV7-8, the J call TRBJ1-1, with 8 bases lining up with TRBD1. Germline loops: CDR1 SGHVS, CDR2 FQNEAQ. V lost 2 bases to trimming and J lost 8 bases; unmatched junction nucleotides: 7. The CDR3 is made up of 14 amino acids. The CDR3 sequence is CASSLPRTGGEAFF. DNA for the CDR3: TGTGCCAGCAGCTTACCACGAACAGGGGGGGAAGCTTTCTTT.

The chain couples TRBV9 to TRBJ2-3; D call uncertain. V shed 7 bases and J shed 2 bases, with 17 bases lying between them. Germline V CDR1 and CDR2: SGDLS, YYNGEE. The CDR3 has 15 amino acids. The CDR3 sequence is CASVRTDRNTDTQYF. DNA of the CDR3: TGTGCCAGCGTCAGGACGGACCGAAACACAGATACGCAGTATTTT.

This chain uses TRBV2 with TRBJ1-6; TRBD1 matches at 8 bases. After removal of 0 bases from V and 9 bases from J, the junction contained 10 bases not matched to a gene. Germline values: CDR1 SNHLY, CDR2 FYNNEI. The CDR3 sequence is 17 residues long. The CDR3 DNA is TGTGCCAGCAGTGAAGCTTTAGGGAGGGACAGGTCTTCACCCCTCCACTTT. Its protein product is CASSEALGRDRSSPLHF.

This clonotype was observed once. The gene calls are TRBV25-1 and TRBJ1-4; no reliable D call. V was cut by 6 bases and J by 0 bases, with 8 bases left in between. This CDR3 has 14 residues. Germline V gene lookup returns CDR1 MGHDK and CDR2 SYGVNS. CDR3: CASSEPTTNEKLFF. The CDR3 region has the DNA TGTGCCAGCAGCGAACCGACAACTAATGAAAAACTGTTTTTT.

The table lists this clonotype with many counts. This rearrangement joins TRBV7-9 to TRBJ1-4; D is unresolved. Germline loops: CDR1 SEHNR, CDR2 FQNEAQ (reference sequence). This CDR3 comprises 13 residues. The V end lost 4 bases, the J end lost 7 bases, and 10 bases lay between the germline ends. CDR3 region: CASSSYEVEKLFF. DNA of the CDR3: TGTGCCAGCAGCTCCTACGAGGTTGAAAAACTGTTTTTT.

Concerning this clonotype itself: One junction end disagrees with the germline gene, perhaps due to a read error. The chain is built from TRBV10-3 and TRBJ1-2; D may be TRBD1 (5 bases). CDR3 size: 14 residues. Germline lookup yields CDR1 ENHRY and CDR2 SYGVKD. The CDR3 DNA reads as TGTGTCATCACCCGGGACCCTAATAACTATGGCTACACCTTC. It codes for CVITRDPNNYGYTF.

The rearrangement links TRBV12-5 to TRBJ1-5; D unclear. V lost 4 bases and J 4 bases, leaving 8 bases between the germline ends. The CDR3 totals 13 residues. Germline V gives CDR1 LGHNT, CDR2 FRNRAP. CDR3 nucleotide sequence: TGTGCTAGTGGTTATCGTGGAAATCAGCCCCAGCATTTT. Translated, it gives CASGYRGNQPQHF.

This chain uses TRBV5-4 with TRBJ1-2; 9 bases line up with TRBD1. The V segment lost 4 bases and the J segment 5 bases; nucleotides outside the gene matches: 9. Germline V CDR1 and CDR2: SGHNT, YYREEE (reference sequence). This CDR3 has 15 amino acids. CDR3 nucleotides: TGTGCCAGCAGCCCAGACAGGGGACAGGGATATGGCTACACCTTC. Amino acid sequence: CASSPDRGQGYGYTF.

A note on this clonotype: One base away lies a much larger clone, so this may be a sequencing read error. The chain joins TRBV2 to TRBJ1-1, with D possibly TRBD1 on 5 matching bases. CDR1 is SNHLY, CDR2 FYNNEI, per germline. The length of the CDR3 is 11 residues. CDR3 residues: CASSESGQGPF. CDR3 sequence (DNA): TGTGCCAGCAGTGAATCCGGGCAGGGCCCCTTT.

The chain carries TRBV12-3 or TRBV12-4 and TRBJ1-5, with D unresolved. V lost 7 bases and J 5 bases, leaving 12 bases between the germline ends. The CDR3 contains 13 residues. The CDR3 here is CASNLLRDQPQHF. In DNA, the CDR3 is TGTGCCAGCAACTTACTTAGAGATCAGCCCCAGCATTTT.

The table lists this clonotype with many counts. The V gene is TRBV7-9, the J gene TRBJ1-6, with 7 bases identical to TRBD1. J was trimmed by 1 base and V by 6 bases; bases with no gene match: 6. The CDR3 loop spans 16 amino acids. Germline CDR1 is SEHNR and CDR2 is FQNEAQ (reference sequence). The CDR3 region is CASRGRGQSYNSPLHF. The CDR3 DNA sequence: TGTGCCAGCAGGGGACGGGGACAGTCCTATAATTCACCCCTCCACTTT. Filled out from reference TRBV7-9 and TRBJ1-6, the complete variable domain reads DTGVSQNPRHKITKRGQNVTFRCDPISEHNRLYWYRQTLGQGPEFLTYFQNEAQLEKSRLLSDRFSAERPKGSFSTLEIQRTEQGDSAMYLCASRGRGQSYNSPLHFGNGTRLTVT.

This clonotype was seen at least ten times. The chain recombines TRBV14 with TRBJ1-3; D is ambiguous. Trimming removed 1 base from V and 4 bases from J, with 8 bases in between. Germline CDR1 SGHDN, CDR2 FVKESK. This CDR3 is 14 amino acids long. The CDR3 DNA sequence: TGTGCCAGCAGCCAAGCTCACTCAGGAAACACCATATATTTT. Encoded protein: CASSQAHSGNTIYF.

The table lists this clonotype with many counts. Possible read error: a much larger clone is one base away. The rearrangement uses TRBV11-2 and TRBJ2-7; D unresolved. The CDR3 contains 11 residues. With 5 bases removed from V and 5 bases from J, the gap between germline ends came to 7 bases. Germline lookup yields CDR1 SGHAT and CDR2 FQNNGV. In DNA form, the CDR3 reads TGTGCCAGCAGCCCCCTAGACGAGCAGTACTTC. Translated, it gives CASSPLDEQYF. Full variable domain (remainder filled in from reference TRBV11-2 and TRBJ2-7): EAGVAQSPRYKIIEKRQSVAFWCNPISGHATLYWYQQILGQGPKLLIQFQNNGVVDDSQLPKDRFSAERLKGVDSTLKIQPAKLEDSAVYLCASSPLDEQYFGPGTRLTVT.

Comment on this clonotype: A much larger clonotype is one base distant, so this may be a read error. The chain combines TRBV5-1 with TRBJ2-5; 7 bases are a match to TRBD1. Germline CDR1 reads SGHRS; CDR2 reads YFSETQ. This CDR3 has 17 amino acids. V trimming: 6 bases; J trimming: 0 bases; junction bases outside the gene matches: 14. Written as DNA, the CDR3 is TGCGCCAGCAAGGAAGGGGAGACAGGGTCGTACCAAGAGACCCAGTACTTC. Translating gives CASKEGETGSYQETQYF.

Only a few counts were recorded for this clonotype. A junction end diverges from the germline sequence, so it may reflect a read error. V usage is TRBV10-3 and J usage is TRBJ1-4; possibly TRBD1 for D (6 bases). This CDR3 is 18 amino acids long. CDR1 is ENHRY and CDR2 is SYGVKD in the germline V gene. The CDR3 nucleotides read TGTGCCAGCAGTTACGGGGTACAGGGAAAGGGGTATAATGAAAAACTGTTTTTT. Amino acids: CASSYGVQGKGYNEKLFF.

V is TRBV10-3 and J is TRBJ2-5; 8 positions match TRBD1. The CDR3 is made up of 13 amino acids. Germline CDR1 reads ENHRY; CDR2 reads SYGVKD. V shed 10 bases, J shed 9 bases, and the junction held 13 bases outside the gene matches. The chain's CDR3 is CATADRVSQPQYF. In DNA, the CDR3 is TGTGCCACAGCGGACAGGGTGAGTCAGCCCCAGTACTTC.

This clonotype was picked up many times. The CDR3 coding sequence is TGCAGCGTTGGGGACAGGGGCGTAAACTATGGCTACACCTTC. Protein sequence: CSVGDRGVNYGYTF. The V gene is TRBV29-1, the J gene TRBJ1-2; 10 bases are shared with TRBD1. Germline lookup yields CDR1 SQVTM and CDR2 ANQGSEA. The length of the CDR3 is 14 residues. With 4 bases clipped from V and 2 bases from J, the junction kept 4 bases outside the gene matches. Drawing the rest from reference TRBV29-1 and TRBJ1-2, the complete variable domain is SAVISQKPSRDICQRGTSLTIQCQVDSQVTMMFWYRQQPGQSLTLIATANQGSEATYESGFVIDKFPISRPNLTFSTLTVSNMSPEDSSIYLCSVGDRGVNYGYTFGSGTRLTVV.

This clonotype was observed many times. This chain uses TRBV19 with TRBJ1-6; 7 nucleotides agree with TRBD1. Germline V CDR1 and CDR2: LNHDA, SQIVND (reference sequence). V trimming: 6 bases; J trimming: 5 bases; junction bases outside the gene matches: 7. The CDR3 is 15 residues long. The CDR3 region is CASRPIDRDNSPLHF. The CDR3 region has the DNA TGTGCCAGTAGGCCAATCGACAGGGATAATTCACCCCTCCACTTT.

This clonotype has at least ten counts. The genes are TRBV7-9 and TRBJ1-2; 7 bases match TRBD1. Germline CDR1 reads SEHNR; CDR2 reads FQNEAQ (reference sequence). The junction had 4 bases not matched to a gene; V was cut back by 5 bases and J by 4 bases. The CDR3 extends over 13 amino acids. The CDR3 sequence: CASSEDRLYGYTF. For the CDR3, the DNA is TGTGCCAGCAGCGAGGACAGGCTCTATGGCTACACCTTC.

As for this clonotype: A much larger clone differs by one base, so this may be a read error. The CDR3 sequence: CAIRATEAFF. Written as DNA, the CDR3 is TGTGCCATCAGGGCCACTGAAGCTTTCTTT. The chain links TRBV10-3 to TRBJ1-1; D unclear. Germline V gene lookup returns CDR1 ENHRY and CDR2 SYGVKD. Trimming left V 6 bases short and J 4 bases short, with 3 bases between. The CDR3 contains 10 residues.

As for this clonotype: A read error is possible here, since a much larger clone lies one base away. This sequence joins TRBV20-1 and TRBJ2-7; D unresolved. Germline CDR1 is DFQATT and CDR2 is SNEGSKA (reference sequence). This CDR3 comprises 13 residues. The CDR3 loop reads CSARDSASYGQYF. For the CDR3, the DNA is TGCAGTGCTAGAGATTCCGCCTCCTACGGGCAGTACTTC.

J is TRBJ1-2 and V is TRBV10-3; TRBD1 aligns across 8 bases. V shed 3 bases, J shed 6 bases, and the junction held 6 bases outside the gene matches. The CDR3 consists of 14 residues. In germline, CDR1 is ENHRY, CDR2 SYGVKD. CDR3 coding DNA: TGTGCCATCAGTGATTCAGGGGGCGGGAATGGCTACACCTTC. It yields the protein CAISDSGGGNGYTF.

The sample holds many counts of this clonotype. The chain has TRBV6-6 and TRBJ2-6; no definite D call. The CDR3 is 14 amino acids. V was shortened by 2 bases and J by 0 bases, with 2 bases between the two germline ends. Germline lookup yields CDR1 MNHNY and CDR2 SVGAGI (reference sequence). CDR3: CASSYTSGANVLTF. The CDR3 nucleotides are TGTGCCAGCAGTTACACCTCTGGGGCCAACGTCCTGACTTTC.

This clonotype appeared many times. The rearrangement uses TRBV19 and TRBJ1-2; D ambiguous. This CDR3 region has 14 residues. CDR1 and CDR2 (germline): LNHDA, SQIVND (reference sequence). Trimming removed 3 bases at V and 3 bases at J, with 11 bases between. The CDR3 loop is CASSMFEEHYGYTF. The CDR3 nucleotides are TGTGCCAGTAGTATGTTTGAGGAACACTATGGCTACACCTTC.

This clonotype was detected ten times or more. The chain uses TRBV7-8 and TRBJ1-2; D not resolved. V was clipped by 5 bases and J by 4 bases, with 8 bases between them. Germline V gene sequence: CDR1 SGHVS, CDR2 FQNEAQ. There are 12 residues in the CDR3. This CDR3 is CASSPDLYGYTF. CDR3 in DNA: TGTGCCAGCAGCCCAGACCTCTATGGCTACACCTTC.

This sequence joins TRBV7-8 and TRBJ2-5, with a possible D match to TRBD2 (6 bases). Germline assignment: CDR1 SGHVS and CDR2 FQNEAQ. This CDR3 contains 13 residues. Trimming took off 4 bases at V and 7 bases at J, with 13 bases between the two ends. The DNA of the CDR3 is TGTGCCAGCAGCTCAATGGGGCGGGGGACCCAGTACTTC. Translating it yields CASSSMGRGTQYF.

The chain joins TRBV19 to TRBJ1-3; D ambiguous. This CDR3 is built from 13 residues. Germline loops: CDR1 LNHDA, CDR2 SQIVND (reference sequence). The V and J ends lost 8 bases and 8 bases respectively, with 16 bases between them. In nucleotides, the CDR3 is TGTGCCAGTTGCCAGAACTATGGCTACACCATATATTTT. This gives the protein CASCQNYGYTIYF.

The CDR3 nucleotides read TGTGCCAGCAGCAGTGCTCCGGGACGGCAAGAGACCCAGTACTTC. Protein sequence: CASSSAPGRQETQYF. V and J are TRBV7-9 and TRBJ2-5; D tentatively fits TRBD1 or TRBD2 (5 bases each). This CDR3 contains 15 residues. Germline V gene data show CDR1 as SEHNR and CDR2 as FQNEAQ (reference sequence). Trimming removed 5 bases from V and 2 bases from J, with 15 bases in between.

This clonotype appeared a few times. V is TRBV25-1 and J is TRBJ1-2; D is ambiguous. CDR1 is MGHDK and CDR2 is SYGVNS in the germline V gene. The CDR3 is 15 amino acids. CDR3 protein: CASRAPTRLNYGYTF. CDR3 in DNA: TGTGCTTCACGGGCGCCAACGAGACTTAACTATGGCTACACCTTC.

This clonotype was recorded at least ten times. The rearrangement joins TRBV12-3 or TRBV12-4 to TRBJ2-7; possible D gene TRBD1, 5 bases. With 7 bases removed from V and 6 bases from J, the gap between germline ends came to 10 bases. CDR3 size: 11 residues. The CDR3 DNA is TGTGCCAGCACCAGGGCAGGCGAGCAGTACTTC. The encoded protein is CASTRAGEQYF.

This clonotype showed up many times. This sequence joins TRBV2 and TRBJ2-2; D unresolved. V lost 6 bases and J 7 bases, leaving 3 bases between the germline ends. CDR1 and CDR2 from the germline V gene are SNHLY and FYNNEI. The CDR3 is 10 amino acids. The CDR3 nucleotides are TGTGCCAGCAGAGGCGGGGAGCTGTTTTTT. This codes for CASRGGELFF.

This clonotype appeared many times. The V call is TRBV13, the J call TRBJ1-1, with unresolved D. Germline-derived CDR1 and CDR2 are PRHDT and FYEKMQ (reference sequence). Trimming pared 2 bases from V and 3 bases from J, leaving 13 bases between. The CDR3 totals 15 residues. The CDR3 DNA reads TGTGCCAGCAGCTTATTCAGCGGGCCGGACACTGAAGCTTTCTTT. It encodes CASSLFSGPDTEAFF.